The 10 T cell receptor beta chains below come from one sample, sequenced in a study of blood T cell repertoires in COVID-19 (dated by TCRdb to 2018 to 2020). Library preparation employed the immunoSEQ multiplex PCR assay. TCRdb retrieved this table from immuneACCESS and kept in-frame rearrangements only. Not all clones are present; in checked studies, unresolved V genes account for under half, and no reason is known for the remainder. This sample comprises 200,000 to 250,000 clones, around 83% of them detected only once. The ten largest clonotypes hold 1.5% to 2% of the sample. The sequencing input was peripheral blood. The source is a man aged 25-45 years who had recovered from COVID-19.

The chain employs TRBV4-2 and TRBJ1-1, with 8 positions matching TRBD1. Germline lookup yields CDR1 LGHNA and CDR2 YNFKEQ. V dropped 1 base and J dropped 6; count of bases not matched to a gene: 4. The CDR3 runs to 14 residues. The CDR3 DNA reads TGTGCCAGCAGCCAAGTGTTCAGGGGGCCTGAAGCTTTCTTT. Its protein is CASSQVFRGPEAFF.

The chain recombines TRBV12-3 or TRBV12-4 with TRBJ1-4; the D is unclear. CDR3 length: 11 amino acids. V lost 5 bases, J lost 6 bases, and 4 bases lay in between. The CDR3 loop is CASSPDEKLFF. CDR3 DNA: TGTGCCAGCAGTCCGGATGAAAAACTGTTTTTT.

This clone has just a few counts. The J gene is TRBJ1-5, the V gene TRBV6-5; 7 nucleotides match TRBD1. Germline loops: CDR1 MNHEY, CDR2 SVGAGI. The CDR3 sequence is 13 residues long. V trimming: 6 bases; J trimming: 4 bases; junction bases outside the gene matches: 3. The CDR3 is CASSPTGNQPQHF. In nucleotides, the CDR3 is TGTGCCAGCAGCCCGACAGGGAATCAGCCCCAGCATTTT.

The rearrangement links TRBV7-9 to TRBJ1-6; 7 bases match TRBD1. The trim removed 3 bases at V and 10 bases at J, leaving 6 bases unmatched. The CDR3 runs to 14 residues. Germline V CDR1 and CDR2: SEHNR, FQNEAQ (reference sequence). The DNA for the CDR3 is TGTGCCAGCAGCTTGGGACAGAGGTCATCACCCCTCCACTTT. It translates to CASSLGQRSSPLHF.

This clone showed up just once. This sequence joins TRBV13 and TRBJ2-7; 10 positions agree with TRBD1. The CDR3 totals 14 residues. After removal of 4 bases from V and 6 bases from J, the junction contained 6 bases not matched to a gene. Germline CDR1 reads PRHDT; CDR2 reads FYEKMQ (reference sequence). The CDR3 spells CASSSTGTGAEQYF. The CDR3 DNA follows: TGTGCCAGCAGCTCAACCGGGACAGGGGCCGAGCAGTACTTC.

This chain joins TRBV4-1 and TRBJ2-1; 8 nucleotides agree with TRBD1. The CDR3 sequence is 16 residues long. CDR1 and CDR2 from the germline V gene are MGHRA and YSYEKL. V lost 0 bases to trimming and J lost 9 bases; unmatched junction nucleotides: 10. CDR3 region: CASSQDLGRGQSEQFF. The CDR3 DNA reads as TGCGCCAGCAGCCAAGATCTGGGCAGGGGGCAGAGTGAGCAGTTCTTC.

For the CDR3, the DNA is TGTGCCAGCAGCCGGGACTGGGGAAATGAGCAGTTCTTC. It is translated as CASSRDWGNEQFF. The chain links TRBV7-6 to TRBJ2-1; D is perhaps TRBD2 (6 bases). The CDR3 extends over 13 amino acids. The V gene lost 5 bases and the J gene lost 7 bases, with 12 bases spanning the gap. CDR1 and CDR2 (germline): SGHVS, FNYEAQ.

The gene calls are TRBV14 and TRBJ2-5; 8 bases match TRBD2. Germline values: CDR1 SGHDN, CDR2 FVKESK. The length of the CDR3 is 16 residues. J was trimmed by 5 bases and V by 1 base; bases with no gene match: 9. Here the CDR3 reads CASSQVGLGPWETQYF. CDR3 in DNA: TGTGCCAGCAGCCAAGTGGGACTAGGGCCGTGGGAGACCCAGTACTTC.

The chain is built from TRBV7-9 and TRBJ1-1, with 8 nucleotides matching TRBD1. The CDR3 length is 13 residues. Per the germline V gene, CDR1 is SEHNR and CDR2 is FQNEAQ (reference sequence). The trim removed 0 bases at V and 12 bases at J, leaving 6 bases unmatched. CDR3 coding DNA: TGTGCCAGCAGCTTAGCTCAGGGGGCGCTATCTTTCTTT. This codes for CASSLAQGALSFF. The full variable domain, completed using reference TRBV7-9 and TRBJ1-1, is DTGVSQNPRHKITKRGQNVTFRCDPISEHNRLYWYRQTLGQGPEFLTYFQNEAQLEKSRLLSDRFSAERPKGSFSTLEIQRTEQGDSAMYLCASSLAQGALSFFGQGTRLTVV.

This clone was seen more than once but under ten times. V gene TRBV10-2 combines with J gene TRBJ2-3; 8 positions match TRBD2. Germline trimming cut 6 bases from V and 4 bases from J; bases unmatched to any gene: 6. The CDR3 contains 14 residues. Germline V gives CDR1 WSHSY, CDR2 SAAADI. DNA of the CDR3: TGCGCCAGCAGCGCAAGCGGGGGTGCAGATACGCAGTATTTT. It translates to CASSASGGADTQYF.